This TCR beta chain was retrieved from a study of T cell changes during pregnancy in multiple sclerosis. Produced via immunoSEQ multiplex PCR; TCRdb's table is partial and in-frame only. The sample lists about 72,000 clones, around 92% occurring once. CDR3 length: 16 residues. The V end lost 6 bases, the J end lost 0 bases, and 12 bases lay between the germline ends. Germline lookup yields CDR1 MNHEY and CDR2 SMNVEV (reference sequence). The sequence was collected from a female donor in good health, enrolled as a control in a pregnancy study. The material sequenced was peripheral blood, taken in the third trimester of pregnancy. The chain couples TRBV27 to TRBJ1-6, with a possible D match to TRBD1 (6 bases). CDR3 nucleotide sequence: TGTGCCAGCAGGATACAGGGTTACTCCTATAATTCACCCCTCCACTTT. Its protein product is CASRIQGYSYNSPLHF.